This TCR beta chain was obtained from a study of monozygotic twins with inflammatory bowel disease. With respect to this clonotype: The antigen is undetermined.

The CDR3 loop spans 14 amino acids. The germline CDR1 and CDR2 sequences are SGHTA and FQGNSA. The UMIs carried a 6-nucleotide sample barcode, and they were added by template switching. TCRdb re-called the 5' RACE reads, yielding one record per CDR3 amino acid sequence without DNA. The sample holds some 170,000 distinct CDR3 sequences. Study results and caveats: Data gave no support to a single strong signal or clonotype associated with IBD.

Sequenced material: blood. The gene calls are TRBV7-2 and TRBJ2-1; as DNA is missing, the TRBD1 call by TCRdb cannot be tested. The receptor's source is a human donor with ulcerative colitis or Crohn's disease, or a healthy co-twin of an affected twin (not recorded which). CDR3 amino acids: CASSPLGVYNEQFF.